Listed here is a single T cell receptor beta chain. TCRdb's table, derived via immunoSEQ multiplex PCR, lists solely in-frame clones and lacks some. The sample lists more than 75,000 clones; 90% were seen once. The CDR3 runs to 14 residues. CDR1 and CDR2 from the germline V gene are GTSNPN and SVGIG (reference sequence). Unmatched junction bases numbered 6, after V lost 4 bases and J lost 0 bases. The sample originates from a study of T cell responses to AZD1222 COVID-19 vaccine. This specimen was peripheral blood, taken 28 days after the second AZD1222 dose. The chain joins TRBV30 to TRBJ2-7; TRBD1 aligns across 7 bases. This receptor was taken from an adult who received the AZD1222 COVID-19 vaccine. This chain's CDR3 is CAWNRGQLSYEQYF. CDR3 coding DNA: TGTGCCTGGAATAGGGGGCAACTCTCCTACGAGCAGTACTTC.